The source of this T cell receptor (beta chain) is a study of T cell responses to AZD1222 COVID-19 vaccine. The overall study: Doses given second, at about 4 or about 12 weeks, were pooled. Study-level results: The donor cohort was predominantly white British with a female majority, and clonal diversity may have been underestimated. None of the repertoires were sampled until the peak T cell response had passed.

V was shortened by 2 bases and J by 6 bases, with 14 bases between the two germline ends. The CDR3 sequence is 15 residues long. The germline V gene has CDR1 LGHDT and CDR2 YNNKEL (reference sequence). Measured with immunoSEQ multiplex PCR; TCRdb has only the in-frame clones, and not every one. The table shows about 100,000 clones, with more than 75% occurring only once. Of note for this clone: Antigen: not known.

The rearrangement joins TRBV3-1 (or the pseudogene TRBV3-2) to TRBJ1-5; D might be TRBD1 (5 bases). The TCR sequence derives from an adult in good health. The specimen comprised peripheral blood, sampled on day 0 of AZD1222 vaccination. The CDR3 protein is CASSQMGGNGQPQHF. The CDR3 region has the DNA TGTGCCAGCAGCCAAATGGGGGGGAACGGTCAGCCCCAGCATTTT.